A selection of T cell receptor beta chains follows, all from one sample in a study of OX40 agonist ivuxolimab in advanced cancers. Sequencing was performed with immunoSEQ multiplex PCR; in TCRdb, only in-frame clones are kept and a portion is missing. The sample records roughly 48,000 clones, approximately 83% being singletons. The sample was CD4+ or CD8+ T cells sorted from blood, taken in a trial of the OX40 agonist ivuxolimab. These receptors originate from an adult with an advanced solid tumor such as melanoma, head and neck, liver or kidney cancer. Both conserved end residues are part of each CDR3. A D gene is named only where the DNA matches it firmly. Expanded clones get a size class; other rows say once, few or many, or leave the size out.

CDR3	D	V	size	J
CASSYSRGTKNIQYF	NA	TRBV6-5	NA	TRBJ2-4
CASTWTGINEQYF	TRBD1	TRBV27	NA	TRBJ2-7
CASSALAGVQETQYF	TRBD2	TRBV25-1	NA	TRBJ2-5
CVSRGGRIHEQYF	TRBD2	TRBV7-2	NA	TRBJ2-7
CASSQDRDEQYF	TRBD1	TRBV6-6	NA	TRBJ2-7
CASSIDGDTGELFF	NA	TRBV19	NA	TRBJ2-2
CASSPRLAARNEKLFF	NA	TRBV19	once	TRBJ1-4
CASSVVTGGAETQYF	NA	TRBV9	once	TRBJ2-5
CASSLVNYEQYF	NA	TRBV5-6	once	TRBJ2-7
CASSPSISDNSPLHF	NA	TRBV18	NA	TRBJ1-6
CASSPDRDPNQPQHF	TRBD1	TRBV11-1	NA	TRBJ1-5
CGSVSRTEAFF	NA	TRBV30	few	TRBJ1-1
CASSPRTTSYEQYF	NA	TRBV18	NA	TRBJ2-7
CASSLRTGPSSGANVLTF	TRBD1	TRBV7-3	NA	TRBJ2-6
CASSYPPTNSPLHF	NA	TRBV6-5	NA	TRBJ1-6
CASSQPPGQWRYF	TRBD1	TRBV14	NA	TRBJ2-7
CASSPETYNQPQHF	NA	TRBV7-2	NA	TRBJ1-5
CASSQQGRAAGNTIYF	NA	TRBV7-2	NA	TRBJ1-3
CASGLSGDGYTF	NA	TRBV12-5	once	TRBJ1-2
CASSPNAGRTYEQYF	NA	TRBV5-1	NA	TRBJ2-7
CASSALPRVPLHF	NA	TRBV2	NA	TRBJ1-6
CASSLAGSGGYNEQFF	TRBD2	TRBV7-2	NA	TRBJ2-1
CASSQRTGTYEQYF	TRBD1	TRBV6-5	NA	TRBJ2-7
CASSMWGQQPQHF	NA	TRBV19	NA	TRBJ1-5
CASSLYLGADTQYF	NA	TRBV5-1	NA	TRBJ2-3
CASSLADLSYEQYF	NA	TRBV7-9	NA	TRBJ2-7
CASSWGDTQYF	NA	TRBV9	few	TRBJ2-3
CARSFRHHSGNTIYF	NA	TRBV5-3	NA	TRBJ1-3
CASSLALSGQETQYF	NA	TRBV5-4	once	TRBJ2-5
CASSPNRGNQPQHF	NA	TRBV7-2	NA	TRBJ1-5
CAISQTGYRDSAFF	NA	TRBV10-3	NA	TRBJ1-1
CASRTGRQTQYF	NA	TRBV6-5	NA	TRBJ2-5
CASSQWGHTNTGELFF	NA	TRBV4-3	NA	TRBJ2-2
CASGLIAGSETQYF	TRBD2	TRBV7-2	NA	TRBJ2-5
CASSQEDVQLSGGRTEAFF	NA	TRBV4-1	medium-sized	TRBJ1-1
CASRPKSGVLAGELFF	NA	TRBV12-2	NA	TRBJ2-2
CASSLMERGWPYEQYF	NA	TRBV5-1	NA	TRBJ2-7
CASSLAGQSYNEQFF	NA	TRBV7-2	NA	TRBJ2-1
CASSPPGGENIQYF	TRBD2	TRBV18	NA	TRBJ2-4
CASSVGTGGGSPLHF	TRBD1	TRBV9	NA	TRBJ1-6
CASSPLDSYGYTF	NA	TRBV18	once	TRBJ1-2
CASSHLLGARDTQYF	NA	TRBV14	NA	TRBJ2-3
CASSVLAGANYGYTF	NA	TRBV6-1	NA	TRBJ1-2
CASSYMTGRGATEAFF	TRBD1	TRBV5-6	NA	TRBJ1-1
CASTYKGGAGSNQPQHF	NA	TRBV21-1	NA	TRBJ1-5
CASSYPTGGKTEAFF	TRBD1	TRBV6-5	NA	TRBJ1-1
CASTPGQGNYEQYF	TRBD1	TRBV6-1	NA	TRBJ2-7
CASSADRVAPLHF	TRBD1	TRBV9	few	TRBJ1-6